Described below is a single T cell receptor beta chain sequence and its context. The CDR3 is 16 residues long. Germline CDR1 is SEHNR and CDR2 is FQNEAQ (reference sequence). V shed 5 bases, J shed 2 bases, and the junction held 10 bases outside the gene matches. Sort purity for all populations was recorded as exceeding 98%. The source of the sample is a study of beta chain features in type 1 diabetes. Study information: Similarity in age, gender and cell yields was seen between patients and healthy donors.

Every bit of the isolated RNA underwent reverse transcription, so sequencing read expressed TCRB transcripts. The method was immunoSEQ multiplex PCR; TCRdb's version includes in-frame clones alone and lacks a portion of them. The table shows 150,000 to 190,000 clones, with about 8.5% occurring only once. The receptor was isolated from a man between 18 and 29 years old in good health. This sequence joins TRBV7-9 and TRBJ2-3; TRBD2 matches at 7 bases. What was sequenced was central memory CD4+ T cells from blood. The CDR3 protein is CASSASSGLHTDTQYF. The CDR3 DNA reads TGTGCCAGCAGCGCCTCTTCGGGACTACACACAGATACGCAGTATTTT.